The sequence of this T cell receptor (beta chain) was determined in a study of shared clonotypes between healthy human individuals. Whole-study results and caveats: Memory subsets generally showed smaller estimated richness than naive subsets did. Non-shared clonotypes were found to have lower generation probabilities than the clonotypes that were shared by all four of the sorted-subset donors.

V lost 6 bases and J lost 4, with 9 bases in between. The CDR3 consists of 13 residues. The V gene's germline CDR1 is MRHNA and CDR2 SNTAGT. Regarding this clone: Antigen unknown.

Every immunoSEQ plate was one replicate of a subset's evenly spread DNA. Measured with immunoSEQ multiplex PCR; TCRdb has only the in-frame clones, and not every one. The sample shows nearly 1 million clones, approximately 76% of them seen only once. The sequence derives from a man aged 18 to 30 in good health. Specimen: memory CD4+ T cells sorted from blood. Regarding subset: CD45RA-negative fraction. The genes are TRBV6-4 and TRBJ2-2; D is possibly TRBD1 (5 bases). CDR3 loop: CASRGQGTGELFF. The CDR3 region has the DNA TGTGCCAGCAGGGGGCAAGGCACCGGGGAGCTGTTTTTT.